These 26 T cell receptor beta chains originate from one sample sequenced in a study of T-cell reconstitution after alpha-beta-depleted transplantation in children. Unique molecular identifiers tagged the TCRbeta library. TCRdb itself ran the PCR reads through MiXCR, one entry per CDR3 protein. The table records roughly 310,000 distinct CDR3 sequences, more than 20% of them present only once. The material sequenced was PBMCs, mostly from graft donor cells, taken 180 days after TCRalphabeta/CD19-depleted stem cell transplant. The receptors derive from a male patient younger than 18 who had a stem cell transplant for acute lymphoblastic leukemia, so the T cells may come from the graft donor.

The chain recombines TRBV5-1 with TRBJ1-4; 7 nucleotides line up with TRBD1. The CDR3 has 15 amino acids. J lost 0 bases, V lost 4 bases, and 3 bases had no gene match. Germline values: CDR1 SGHRS, CDR2 YFSETQ. The CDR3: CASSPGQTTNEKLFF. CDR3 nucleotide sequence: TGCGCCAGCAGCCCGGGACAGACAACTAATGAAAAACTGTTTTTT.

This sequence joins TRBV5-1 and TRBJ2-3; no firm D call. This CDR3 has 15 amino acids. The V gene's germline CDR1 is SGHRS and CDR2 YFSETQ. The ends were cut back, 7 bases at V and 4 bases at J, with 19 bases in the middle. CDR3 amino acids: CASGFTALGPDTQYF. In DNA, the CDR3 is TGCGCCAGCGGTTTTACAGCGCTCGGCCCAGATACGCAGTATTTT.

This chain joins TRBV5-1 and TRBJ2-7, with 7 bases fitting TRBD1. Germline CDR1 reads SGHRS; CDR2 reads YFSETQ. The CDR3 extends over 14 amino acids. With 0 bases clipped from V and 3 bases from J, the junction kept 3 bases outside the gene matches. CDR3 sequence reads: CASSLEQGDYEQYF. As DNA, the CDR3 is TGCGCCAGCAGCTTGGAGCAGGGGGACTACGAGCAGTACTTC.

This clonotype was seen a handful of times. The V call is TRBV21-1, the J call TRBJ2-1; the DNA was not compared with TRBD2, the D call given in the table. TRBV21-1 is annotated as a pseudogene. The CDR3 has 17 residues. CDR3 nucleotide sequence: TGTGCCAGCAGCTCGACCCGGGAGGGCCGACTAAACAATGAGCAGTTCTTC. Amino acids: CASSSTREGRLNNEQFF.

The chain combines TRBV6-5 with TRBJ2-3, with TRBD2 matching 14 bases. Germline V gene lookup returns CDR1 MNHEY and CDR2 SVGAGI. After removal of 4 bases from V and 1 base from J, the junction contained 7 bases not matched to a gene. This CDR3 spans 18 amino acids. The CDR3 region has the DNA TGTGCCAGCAGTTGCGGGACTAGCGGGAGTTCCGGCACAGATACGCAGTATTTT. This codes for CASSCGTSGSSGTDTQYF.

CDR3 nucleotides: TGTGCCTGGAAGGAGGAGGCTTTCTTT. It specifies CAWKEEAFF. The chain joins TRBV30 to TRBJ1-1; the D is unclear. V was cut by 4 bases and J by 11 bases, with 8 bases left in between. The germline V gene has CDR1 GTSNPN and CDR2 SVGIG (reference sequence). CDR3 size: 9 residues.

In this sample, this clonotype turned up a few times. The V call is TRBV24-1, the J call TRBJ2-2; D is possibly TRBD2 (5 bases). Trimming cost V 4 bases and J 5 bases, with 16 bases left between them. This CDR3 has 16 amino acids. The V gene's germline CDR1 is KGHDR and CDR2 SFDVKD. CDR3 DNA sequence: TGTGCCACCAGTGAGAAAGGGAGAGATGGGACCGGGGAGCTGTTTTTT. Encoded protein: CATSEKGRDGTGELFF.

As regards this clonotype: A much more abundant neighbour one base away suggests this may be a read error. The chain is built from TRBV9 and TRBJ2-1; no clear D. This CDR3 comprises 11 residues. Trimming stripped 3 bases from V and 8 bases from J, with 6 bases between. The germline CDR1 and CDR2 sequences are SGDLS and YYNGEE. The CDR3: CASSANDEQFF. In DNA, the CDR3 is TGTGCCAGCAGCGCCAACGATGAGCAGTTCTTC.

The V and J genes are TRBV7-2 and TRBJ2-1; 14 bases map to TRBD2. CDR1 is SGHTA, CDR2 FQGNSA, per germline. V was clipped by 1 base and J by 5 bases; unmatched bases: 4. The CDR3 loop spans 17 amino acids. The CDR3 loop is CASSLVGTSGSNNEQFF. CDR3 nucleotide sequence: TGTGCCAGCAGCTTAGTGGGGACTAGCGGGAGTAACAATGAGCAGTTCTTC.

This clonotype occurred a few times. CDR3 DNA sequence: TGTGCCAGCAGTCCCCGGGTAGGGGATACGCAGTATTTT. Protein sequence: CASSPRVGDTQYF. The chain combines TRBV6-1 with TRBJ2-3; the D is unclear. The CDR3 has 13 amino acids. V lost 5 bases and J lost 6, with 12 bases in between. CDR1 and CDR2 (germline): MNHNS, SASEGT.

The chain is built from TRBV10-2 and TRBJ2-1, with TRBD1 identical over 9 bases. This CDR3 has 15 amino acids. From germline, CDR1 is WSHSY and CDR2 SAAADI. J lost 3 bases, V lost 4 bases, and 4 bases had no gene match. Written as DNA, the CDR3 is TGCGCCAGCAGTGGGGACAGGGACTTCTACAATGAGCAGTTCTTC. Its protein is CASSGDRDFYNEQFF.

The chain couples TRBV10-3 to TRBJ2-2; D uncertain. CDR1 is ENHRY and CDR2 is SYGVKD in the germline V gene. The V end was cut by 8 bases, the J end by 7 bases, with 8 bases between. The CDR3 length is 11 residues. The CDR3 loop is CAIGQGGELFF. The DNA of the CDR3 is TGTGCCATCGGTCAAGGCGGGGAGCTGTTTTTT.

The J gene is TRBJ2-1, the V gene TRBV5-1; D not resolved. The CDR3 sequence is 16 residues long. Trimming pared 2 bases from V and 7 bases from J, leaving 19 bases between. Germline V CDR1 and CDR2: SGHRS, YFSETQ. The CDR3 region is CASSLALSGSLNEQFF. CDR3 DNA: TGCGCCAGCAGCTTAGCCCTGAGTGGGTCCCTGAATGAGCAGTTCTTC.

Only a few counts were recorded for this clonotype. The chain employs TRBV6-1 and TRBJ2-3; 7 nucleotides align to TRBD1. The CDR3 consists of 14 residues. V gave up 4 bases and J gave up 5 bases; unmatched junction bases: 6. The V gene's germline CDR1 is MNHNS and CDR2 SASEGT. DNA of the CDR3: TGTGCCAGCAGTGTCGGACAGGCGAAAGATACGCAGTATTTT. It translates to CASSVGQAKDTQYF.

This rearrangement joins TRBV4-2 to TRBJ1-1, with 11 bases matching TRBD1. V trimming: 4 bases; J trimming: 1 base; junction bases outside the gene matches: 2. Germline-derived CDR1 and CDR2 are LGHNA and YNFKEQ. The CDR3 contains 15 residues. The DNA of the CDR3 is TGTGCCAGCAGCCTGGGACAGGGGGAGAACACTGAAGCTTTCTTT. Encoded protein: CASSLGQGENTEAFF.

Worth noting for this clonotype: An end of the junction differs from the germline gene, which may be a read error. V is TRBV12-3 or TRBV12-4 and J is TRBJ1-2; 11 nucleotides agree with TRBD1. The CDR3 spans 14 residues. CDR3 sequence reads: CASSLRTGGYGDTF. The CDR3, as DNA: TGTGCCAGCAGTTTAAGGACAGGGGGCTATGGCGACACCTTC.

In this sample, this clonotype turned up a few times. The chain links TRBV5-1 to TRBJ2-1; possibly TRBD1 or TRBD2 for D (6 bases each). Between the trimmed V and J ends, which lost 0 bases and 4 bases, there was a span of 11 bases. CDR1 SGHRS and CDR2 YFSETQ come from the germline V gene. The CDR3 length is 15 residues. CDR3 in amino acids: CASSLGGTQYNEQFF. The CDR3 nucleotides read TGCGCCAGCAGCTTGGGCGGGACACAGTACAATGAGCAGTTCTTC.

This clonotype was seen just once. V gene TRBV27 combines with J gene TRBJ2-3; 7 bases map to TRBD1. The germline V gene encodes CDR1 MNHEY and CDR2 SMNVEV (reference sequence). The length of the CDR3 is 16 residues. The junction had 9 bases not matched to a gene; V was cut back by 2 bases and J by 4 bases. The CDR3 loop reads CASSLRTGRAADTQYF. The CDR3 bases are TGTGCCAGCAGTTTAAGGACAGGCCGGGCGGCAGATACGCAGTATTTT.

This clonotype was picked up a small number of times. The genes are TRBV11-2 and TRBJ1-1; D gene uncertain. In germline, CDR1 is SGHAT, CDR2 FQNNGV. This CDR3 is 14 amino acids long. V was cut by 5 bases and J by 1 base, with 11 bases left in between. For the CDR3, the DNA is TGTGCCAGCAGCCCCCCCGTGGGGAACACTGAAGCTTTCTTT. Its translation is CASSPPVGNTEAFF.

This rearrangement joins TRBV27 to TRBJ2-7, with D possibly being TRBD1 or TRBD2 (5 bases each). Germline assignment: CDR1 MNHEY and CDR2 SMNVEV (reference sequence). This CDR3 has 13 amino acids. Deletions cut 5 bases from V and 3 bases from J, with 11 bases between. The CDR3 spells CASSPGTRYEQYF. CDR3 in DNA: TGTGCCAGCAGTCCCGGGACCCGCTACGAGCAGTACTTC.

The rearrangement uses TRBV4-1 and TRBJ1-5; 9 nucleotides match TRBD1. Per the germline V gene, CDR1 is MGHRA and CDR2 is YSYEKL. Trimming at V came to 6 bases and at J to 1 base, leaving 4 bases not matched to a gene. The CDR3 totals 15 residues. The CDR3 nucleotides are TGCGCCAGCAGACTTGGACAGGGGAGCAATCAGCCCCAGCATTTT. Protein product: CASRLGQGSNQPQHF.

This chain connects TRBV10-3 to TRBJ2-3; D not certain. Trimming removed 3 bases at V and 6 bases at J, with 13 bases between. Germline V gene sequence: CDR1 ENHRY, CDR2 SYGVKD. The CDR3 is made up of 14 amino acids. Here the CDR3 DNA reads TGTGCCATCAGTGAATATGTCGGTGGCGATACGCAGTATTTT. It translates to CAISEYVGGDTQYF.

This sequence joins TRBV15 and TRBJ2-1, with 7 bases matching TRBD2. J lost 4 bases, V lost 10 bases, and 7 bases had no gene match. The CDR3 runs to 13 residues. Germline assignment: CDR1 LNHNV and CDR2 YYDKDF (reference sequence). CDR3 bases: TGTGCCAACCGGGAGGTACGTTACAATGAGCAGTTCTTC. Its translation: CANREVRYNEQFF.

This clonotype was found a few times. The rearrangement links TRBV6-1 to TRBJ1-1, with D possibly TRBD1 on 6 matching bases. Trimming took 8 bases from V and 0 from J, leaving 19 bases between them. CDR3 length: 16 amino acids. Germline V CDR1 and CDR2: MNHNS, SASEGT. This chain's CDR3 is CASRETGLGMNTEAFF. CDR3 coding DNA: TGTGCCAGCCGAGAAACAGGGCTCGGGATGAACACTGAAGCTTTCTTT.

This chain joins TRBV5-1 and TRBJ2-3; the D is unclear. The V end lost 1 base, the J end lost 4 bases, and 16 bases lay between the germline ends. Germline CDR1 is SGHRS and CDR2 is YFSETQ. The CDR3 length is 16 residues. CDR3 region: CASSLTVGQVPDTQYF. CDR3 in DNA: TGCGCCAGCAGCTTGACGGTAGGGCAGGTTCCAGATACGCAGTATTTT.

This chain uses TRBV15 with TRBJ1-2, with unresolved D. The CDR3 is 11 amino acids. Trimming shortened V by 3 bases and J by 5 bases, and 4 bases separated the two germline ends. Looked up from germline, CDR1 is LNHNV and CDR2 is YYDKDF (reference sequence). The CDR3 nucleotides read TGTGCCACCAGCAGGGGGTATGGCTACACCTTC. Its protein is CATSRGYGYTF.